This TCR beta chain was sequenced for a study of post-analysis software for immune sequencing data (dated by TCRdb to the mid-2010s). With respect to the entire study: Relapsing-remitting, secondary progressive and progressive-relapsing multiple sclerosis were recorded as disease courses, and subtype annotation was lacking for some patients. The patient repertoires were compared against 11 previously published healthy control repertoires obtained from donors aged roughly 6 to 25 years. A subset of samples was prepared in parallel using single-end sample barcoding, then pooled and co-amplified after Illumina adapter ligation. The full study reports these points: Compared with controls, multiple sclerosis patients had significantly lower normalized Chao1 diversity, a finding suggesting substantial peripheral T-cell clonal expansion. Direct clustering with F measure revealed strong co-clustering of samples prepared in the same batch, which led to a batch-effect correction. The multiple sclerosis patient group was slightly younger than the control group.

The library was generated by PCR. Reads for this sample came from an Illumina HiSeq 2500. Unique molecular identifiers were incorporated into TCR beta cDNA libraries to reduce PCR and sequencing biases. Per 1 to 10 million input T cells, approximately 500,000 cDNA molecules were obtained, such that each molecule approximated one T cell. The same protocol used for the earlier healthy control dataset was applied to prepare and sequence the patient libraries. Within a given batch, samples were prepared together, multiplexed and sequenced on the same HiSeq lane. Under the source paper's analysis protocol: MIGEC handled the raw barcoded reads, throwing out single-read molecular identifier groups before consensus assembly and CDR3 extraction. VDJtools was used for post-analysis of the clonotype tables, and diversity was normalized by down-sampling every dataset to the size of the smallest sample. Repertoire overlap clustering matched CDR3 amino acid but not nucleotide sequences to correct batch-related cross-sample contamination. The public reads were reprocessed in TCRdb via fastp at Q25 and MiXCR, keeping in-frame beta chains. Rows merge per CDR3 protein into single entries with the most common DNA and genes. TCRdb, rather than the study authors, made the V and J calls. This sample has approximately 360,000 distinct CDR3 sequences in its table, and approximately 38% of those were observed once. 13% of the sample belongs to the ten largest clones.

Notes on this clonotype: Its binding antigen is unknown. No per-base quality is available; no much larger clone lies one base away.

TCR beta repertoires were profiled from peripheral blood of roughly 13 young patients with multiple sclerosis to demonstrate the VDJtools post-analysis software. The patients with multiple sclerosis were children and adolescents between roughly 6 and 16 years of age. The source of this sequence is a girl aged 5 to 17 with multiple sclerosis. The sample comprised blood.

The nucleotide sequence reads as follows: TGCGCCAGCAGCTTGGCCACCGCAGGCCTTACCTACGAGCAGTACTTC. It translates to CASSLATAGLTYEQYF. The rearranged chain carries TRBV5-1 and TRBJ2-7; the D gene remains uncertain. V is pared back by 0 bases and J by 2 bases, with 15 bases lying between the germline termini. CDR1 SGHRS and CDR2 YFSETQ are derived from the germline V gene. The CDR3 spans 16 residues, from the cysteine through the phenylalanine. Kept here is only the CDR3 DNA, which spans 48 bases and is read in frame from base 1.